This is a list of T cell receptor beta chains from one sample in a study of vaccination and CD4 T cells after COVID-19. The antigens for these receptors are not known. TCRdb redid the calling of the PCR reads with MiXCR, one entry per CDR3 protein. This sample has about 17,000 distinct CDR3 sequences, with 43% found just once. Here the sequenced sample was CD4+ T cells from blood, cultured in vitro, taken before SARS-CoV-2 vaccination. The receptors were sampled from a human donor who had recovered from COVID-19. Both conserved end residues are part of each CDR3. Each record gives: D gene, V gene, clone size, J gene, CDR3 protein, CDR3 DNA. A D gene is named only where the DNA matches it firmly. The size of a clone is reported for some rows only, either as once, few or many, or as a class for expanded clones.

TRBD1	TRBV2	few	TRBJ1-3	CASRGTGNLSGNTIYF	TGTGCCAGCAGGGGGACAGGGAACCTCTCTGGAAACACCATATATTTT
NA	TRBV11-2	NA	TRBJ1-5	CASSPGGNQPQHF	TGTGCCAGCAGCCCGGGGGGGAATCAGCCCCAGCATTTT
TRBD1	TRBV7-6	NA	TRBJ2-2	CASSLGPITGANTGELFF	TGTGCCAGCAGCTTAGGCCCAATTACAGGGGCGAACACCGGGGAGCTGTTTTTT
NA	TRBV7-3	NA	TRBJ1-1	CASSHTGNTEAFF	TGTGCCAGCAGTCACACAGGGAACACTGAAGCTTTCTTT
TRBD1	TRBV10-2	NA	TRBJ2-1	CASRTGQGFDEQFF	TGCGCCAGCAGGACAGGACAGGGCTTCGATGAGCAGTTCTTC
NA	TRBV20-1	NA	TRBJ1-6	CSARERQTYNSPLHF	TGCAGTGCTAGAGAGAGACAGACGTATAATTCACCCCTCCACTTT
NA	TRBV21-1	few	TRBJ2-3	CASRDGYF	TGTGCCAGCAGAGATGGGTATTTT
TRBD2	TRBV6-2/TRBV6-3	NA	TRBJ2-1	CASIPSGTSYNEQFF	TGTGCCAGCATACCCTCCGGGACTAGCTACAATGAGCAGTTCTTC
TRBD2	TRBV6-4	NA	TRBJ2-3	CASSVSGRAGDTQYF	TGTGCCAGCAGTGTTAGCGGGAGGGCCGGAGATACGCAGTATTTT
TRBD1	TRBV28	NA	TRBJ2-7	CASSPPGQGFYEQYF	TGTGCCAGCTCCCCGCCGGGACAGGGTTTCTACGAGCAGTACTTC
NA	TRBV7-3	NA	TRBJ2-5	CASSPGTRAWETQYF	TGTGCCAGCAGCCCCGGGACGCGGGCATGGGAGACCCAGTACTTC
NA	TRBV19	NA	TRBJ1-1	CASSAQALPRNTEAFF	TGTGCCAGTAGTGCCCAGGCCCTGCCTAGAAACACTGAAGCTTTCTTT
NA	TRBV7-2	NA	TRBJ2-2	CASSLRIPGITGELFF	TGTGCCAGCAGCCTACGTATACCAGGGATCACCGGGGAGCTGTTTTTT
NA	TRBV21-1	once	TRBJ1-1	CASSTVGVGGANTEAFF	TGTGCCAGCAGCACAGTGGGAGTTGGGGGCGCGAACACTGAAGCTTTCTTT
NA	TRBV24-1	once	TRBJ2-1	CATAGNLYNEQFF	TGTGCCACCGCTGGGAACCTCTACAATGAGCAGTTCTTC
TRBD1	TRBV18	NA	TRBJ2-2	CASSPGQRNTGELFF	TGTGCCAGCTCACCGGGACAGAGAAACACCGGGGAGCTGTTTTTT
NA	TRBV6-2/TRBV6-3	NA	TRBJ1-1	CASSYSQGEPFF	TGTGCCAGCAGTTACTCACAGGGTGAGCCTTTCTTT
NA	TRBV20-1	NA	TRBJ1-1	CSAPPAGRDTEAFF	TGCAGTGCCCCCCCGGCAGGGAGGGACACTGAAGCTTTCTTT
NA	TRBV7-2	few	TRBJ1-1	CASSLGRMNTEAFF	TGTGCCAGCAGCTTAGGACGGATGAACACTGAAGCTTTCTTT
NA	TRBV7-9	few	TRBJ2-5	CASSAGTYETQYF	TGTGCCAGCAGCGCCGGGACTTATGAGACCCAGTACTTC
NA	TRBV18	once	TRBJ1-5	CASSPQDNQPQHF	TGTGCCAGCTCACCACAGGACAATCAGCCCCAGCATTTT
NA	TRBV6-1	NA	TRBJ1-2	CASSGRSPYGYTF	TGTGCCAGCAGTGGACGGAGTCCCTATGGCTACACCTTC
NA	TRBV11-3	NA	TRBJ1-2	CASSVSGGVDGYTF	TGTGCCAGCAGCGTGAGTGGGGGGGTCGATGGCTACACCTTC
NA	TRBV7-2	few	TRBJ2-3	CASSQRTTDTQYF	TGTGCCAGCAGTCAACGAACCACAGATACGCAGTATTTT
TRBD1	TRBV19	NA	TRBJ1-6	CASKFEGAGGSPLHF	TGTGCCAGTAAATTCGAGGGGGCCGGGGGTTCACCCCTCCACTTT
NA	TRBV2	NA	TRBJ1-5	CASSEVLNSNQPQHF	TGTGCCAGCAGTGAAGTGCTTAATAGCAATCAGCCCCAGCATTTT
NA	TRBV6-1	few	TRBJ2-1	CASTRNNEQFF	TGTGCCAGCACCCGAAACAATGAGCAGTTCTTC
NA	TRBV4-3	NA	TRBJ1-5	CASSQDALQQLQHF	TGCGCCAGCAGCCAAGATGCCCTGCAACAGCTCCAGCATTTT
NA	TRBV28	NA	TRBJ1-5	CASSGAWNQPQHF	TGTGCCAGCAGTGGGGCCTGGAATCAGCCCCAGCATTTT